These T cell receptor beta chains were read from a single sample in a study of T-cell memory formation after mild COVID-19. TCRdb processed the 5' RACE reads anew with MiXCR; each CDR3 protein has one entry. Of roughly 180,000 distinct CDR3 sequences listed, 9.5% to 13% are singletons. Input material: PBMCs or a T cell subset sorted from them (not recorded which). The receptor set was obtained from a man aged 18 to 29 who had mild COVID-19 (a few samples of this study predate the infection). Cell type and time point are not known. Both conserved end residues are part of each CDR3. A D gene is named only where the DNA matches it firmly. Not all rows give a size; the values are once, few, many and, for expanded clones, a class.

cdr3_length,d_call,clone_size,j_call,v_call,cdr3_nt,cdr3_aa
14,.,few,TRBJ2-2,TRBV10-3,TGTGCCATCAGAGCGGCGGGAAACACCGGGGAGCTGTTTTTT,CAIRAAGNTGELFF
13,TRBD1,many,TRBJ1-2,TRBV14,TGTGCCAGCAGTGACAGGGGGTCCTATGGCTACACCTTC,CASSDRGSYGYTF
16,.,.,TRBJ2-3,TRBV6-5,TGTGCCAGCAGTTCTATCTACCCGACTAGCACAGATACGCAGTATTTT,CASSSIYPTSTDTQYF
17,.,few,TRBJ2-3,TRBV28,TGTGCCAGCAGCTCCGCCGGCGCTGGGGCCCGCACAGATACGCAGTATTTT,CASSSAGAGARTDTQYF
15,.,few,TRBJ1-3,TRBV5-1,TGCGCCAGCAGCCGGGGTGGGACGGATGGAAACACCATATATTTT,CASSRGGTDGNTIYF
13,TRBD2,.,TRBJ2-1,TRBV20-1,TGCAGTGTTAGGGTTAGCGGGTATAATGAGCAGTTCTTC,CSVRVSGYNEQFF
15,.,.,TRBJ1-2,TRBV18,TGTGCCAGCTCACAACAGGGCCTACAGGCGACCGGCTACACCTTC,CASSQQGLQATGYTF
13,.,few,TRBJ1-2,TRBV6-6,TGTGCCAGCAGCTCGGTGGGGGCTGGTGGCTACACCTTC,CASSSVGAGGYTF
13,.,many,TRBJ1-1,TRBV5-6,TGTGCCAGCAGCTTTTCTGAAGGCACTGAAGCTTTCTTT,CASSFSEGTEAFF
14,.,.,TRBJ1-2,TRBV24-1,TGTGCCACCAGTGATTCGTACGGAGCCTATGGCTACACCTTC,CATSDSYGAYGYTF
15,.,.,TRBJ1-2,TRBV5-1,TGCGCCAGCAGCTCGGACCCTGACTCGGGCTATGGCTACACCTTC,CASSSDPDSGYGYTF
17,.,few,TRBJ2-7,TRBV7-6,TGTGCCAGCAGCCCCCCCCATGGCGTAGGGCGATCCTACGAGCAGTACTTC,CASSPPHGVGRSYEQYF
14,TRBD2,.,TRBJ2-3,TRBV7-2,TGTGCCAGCAGCTTTGGGACTAGCGCCGATACGCAGTATTTT,CASSFGTSADTQYF
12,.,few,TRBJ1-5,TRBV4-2,TGTGCCAGCAGCCAAGATTCCAAGCCCCAGCATTTT,CASSQDSKPQHF
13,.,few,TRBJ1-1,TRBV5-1,TGCGCCAGCGGGGCGAGGGCCGACACTGAAGCTTTCTTT,CASGARADTEAFF
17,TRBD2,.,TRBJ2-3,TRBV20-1,TGCAGTGCTACCCATCGGACTAGCGGGGGATACACAGATACGCAGTATTTT,CSATHRTSGGYTDTQYF
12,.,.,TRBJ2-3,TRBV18,TGTGCCAGCTCACCCGGGGAGGATACGCAGTATTTT,CASSPGEDTQYF
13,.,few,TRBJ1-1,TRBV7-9,TGTGCCAGCAGCTTAGCTGCTAACACTGAAGCTTTCTTT,CASSLAANTEAFF
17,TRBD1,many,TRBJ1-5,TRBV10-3,TGTGCCACTCCGACCAGGGGGAGAAAGAATGACAATCAGCCCCAGCATTTT,CATPTRGRKNDNQPQHF
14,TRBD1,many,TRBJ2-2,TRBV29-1,TGCAGCGCCGGGACAGGGGGCGGTTCTGGGGAGCTGTTTTTT,CSAGTGGGSGELFF
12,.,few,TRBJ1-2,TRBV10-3,TGTGCCATCAGTGAAGGGAACTATGGCTACACCTTC,CAISEGNYGYTF
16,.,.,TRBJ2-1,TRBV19,TGTGCCAGTAGTATAGCTCCGGACTCCCTCGACGGTGAGCAGTTCTTC,CASSIAPDSLDGEQFF
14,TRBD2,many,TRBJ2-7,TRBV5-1,TGCGCCAGCAGCTTAGCGGGGGGGTCCTACGAGCAGTACTTC,CASSLAGGSYEQYF
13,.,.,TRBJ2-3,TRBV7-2,TGTGCCAGCAGCTCCCAGGGTCCAGATACGCAGTATTTT,CASSSQGPDTQYF
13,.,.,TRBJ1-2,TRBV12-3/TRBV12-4,TGTGCCAGCAGTGTCGACGGCGACTATGGCTACACCTTC,CASSVDGDYGYTF
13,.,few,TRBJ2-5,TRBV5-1,TGCGCCAGCAGCTTGCCGGGATCAGAGACCCAGTACTTC,CASSLPGSETQYF
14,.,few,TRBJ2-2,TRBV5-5,TGTGCCAGCAGCTTGGGTCCGGGCCCCGGGGAGCTGTTTTTT,CASSLGPGPGELFF